The 9 T cell receptor beta chains reported below all come from one sample, sequenced in a study of CD8 T cells in ankylosing spondylitis. Study conclusions and caveats: Ankylosing spondylitis blood appeared to be characterized by a TCR beta motif of 8 or 9 highly homologous variants.

No antigen is known for these receptors. A single record per CDR3 protein comes from TCRdb applying MiXCR to the 5' RACE reads. Among under 950,000 distinct CDR3 sequences listed, under 20% were seen once. Sequencing was done on a sample of blood, either unsorted or a sorted T cell fraction (not recorded which). All receptors derive from a male donor with ankylosing spondylitis.

A few counts support this clonotype. J is TRBJ1-6 and V is TRBV5-1; 7 bases agree with TRBD1. Germline assignment: CDR1 SGHRS and CDR2 YFSETQ. Unmatched junction bases numbered 4, after V lost 7 bases and J lost 6 bases. The CDR3 is 13 amino acids. DNA of the CDR3: TGCGCCAGCCGGACAGGCACTAATTCACCCCTCCACTTT. Residues: CASRTGTNSPLHF.

The chain links TRBV4-2 to TRBJ2-1; maybe TRBD1 (5 bases). In germline, CDR1 is LGHNA, CDR2 YNFKEQ. V gave up 1 base and J gave up 9 bases, with 16 bases separating them. The CDR3 totals 15 residues. CDR3 nucleotide sequence: TGTGCCAGCAGCCAAGCCTGGGGCGGAGACCCTGAGCAGTTCTTC. It encodes CASSQAWGGDPEQFF.

This clonotype was observed a handful of times. The chain has TRBV20-1 and TRBJ2-5, with 9 bases that match TRBD1. The CDR3 length is 14 residues. Trimming at V came to 1 base and at J to 4 bases, leaving 4 bases not matched to a gene. The germline gives CDR1 DFQATT, CDR2 SNEGSKA (reference sequence). The CDR3 nucleotides are TGCAGTGCTAGAGTGACAGGGGGAGGAGAGACCCAGTACTTC. Its translation is CSARVTGGGETQYF.

The chain has TRBV20-1 and TRBJ2-1; 7 nucleotides match TRBD2. The V gene's germline CDR1 is DFQATT and CDR2 SNEGSKA (reference sequence). After removal of 0 bases from V and 6 bases from J, the junction contained 8 bases not matched to a gene. The CDR3 contains 15 residues. The CDR3 bases are TGCAGTGCTAGAGATCATGGCGGGAGCCCCAATGAGCAGTTCTTC. Translating it yields CSARDHGGSPNEQFF.

V usage is TRBV5-8 and J usage is TRBJ1-6; D unresolved. CDR3 size: 13 residues. Germline V gene data show CDR1 as SGHTS and CDR2 as YDEGEE. V gave up 4 bases and J gave up 7 bases, with 9 bases separating them. The chain's CDR3 is CASSLGWNSPLHF. The CDR3, as DNA: TGTGCCAGCAGCCTAGGATGGAATTCACCCCTCCACTTT.

This clonotype was seen many times. J is TRBJ1-1 and V is TRBV12-3 or TRBV12-4; 8 bases map to TRBD1. V gave up 6 bases and J gave up 7 bases; unmatched junction bases: 4. CDR3 length: 12 amino acids. The CDR3 loop is CASSAGGIEAFF. The CDR3 region has the DNA TGTGCCAGCAGCGCAGGGGGCATTGAAGCTTTCTTT.

V is TRBV2 and J is TRBJ1-3; D is undetermined. The CDR3 runs 15 residues. Trimming removed 2 bases at V and 4 bases at J, with 12 bases between. Per germline, CDR1 SNHLY and CDR2 FYNNEI. The CDR3 DNA reads as TGTGCCAGCAGTGAAAGCACCTCGAGGGGAAACACCATATATTTT. Its translation is CASSESTSRGNTIYF.

This clonotype was detected a few times. The chain combines TRBV10-3 with TRBJ2-7; TRBD1 might be the D (6 bases). Germline V gene sequence: CDR1 ENHRY, CDR2 SYGVKD. CDR3 length equals 14 residues. Trimming shortened V by 10 bases and J by 3 bases, and 19 bases separated the two germline ends. This chain's CDR3 is CAKDQGPHGYEQYF. CDR3 nucleotides: TGTGCCAAGGACCAGGGGCCTCACGGCTACGAGCAGTACTTC.

The chain uses TRBV20-1 and TRBJ2-3, with TRBD2 matching 11 bases. Germline CDR1 and CDR2: DFQATT and SNEGSKA (reference sequence). The CDR3 totals 14 residues. V shed 6 bases, J shed 0 bases, and the junction held 2 bases outside the gene matches. As DNA, the CDR3 is TGCAGTGCGGTAGCGGGGGGGAGCACAGATACGCAGTATTTT. Encoded protein: CSAVAGGSTDTQYF.